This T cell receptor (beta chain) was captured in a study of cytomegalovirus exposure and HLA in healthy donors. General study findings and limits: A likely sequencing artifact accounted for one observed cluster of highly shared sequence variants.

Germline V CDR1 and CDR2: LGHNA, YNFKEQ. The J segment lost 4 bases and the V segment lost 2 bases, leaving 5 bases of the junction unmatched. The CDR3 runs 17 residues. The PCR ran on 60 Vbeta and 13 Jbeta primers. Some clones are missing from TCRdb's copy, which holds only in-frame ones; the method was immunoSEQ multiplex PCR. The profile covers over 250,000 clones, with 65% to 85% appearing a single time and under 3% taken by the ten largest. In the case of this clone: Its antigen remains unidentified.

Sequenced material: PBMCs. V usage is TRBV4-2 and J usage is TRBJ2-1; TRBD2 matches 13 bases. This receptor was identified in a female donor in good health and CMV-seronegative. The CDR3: CASSQWTSGRIYNEQFF. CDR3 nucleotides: TGTGCCAGCAGCCAATGGACTAGCGGGAGAATTTACAATGAGCAGTTCTTC.